This T cell receptor beta chain was identified in a study of cytomegalovirus exposure and HLA in healthy donors. The PCR ran on 60 Vbeta and 13 Jbeta primers. TCRdb keeps only in-frame clones here, not all; method: immunoSEQ multiplex PCR. Of some 120,000 clones detected, 74% appear once; the ten largest clones hold 4%. General study points: High sensitivity and specificity were reportedly achieved when the classifier diagnosed cytomegalovirus status. Rare sequences made up most TCRs, while some public TCRs were found in many donors.

Concerning this clone: The antigen remains undetermined.

Material for sequencing was PBMCs. The clonotype comes from a man aged 40-50 years in good health and CMV-seropositive.

The CDR3 loop is CASSLAGTGENEQYF. The CDR3 coding sequence is TGTGCCAGCAGCTTGGCAGGGACAGGGGAAAACGAGCAGTACTTC. This rearrangement joins TRBV5-6 to TRBJ2-7, with 10 bases aligning to TRBD1. V trimming: 0 bases; J trimming: 5 bases; junction bases outside the gene matches: 5. There are 15 residues in the CDR3. Germline V gene sequence: CDR1 SGHDT, CDR2 YYEEEE. Using reference TRBV5-6 and TRBJ2-7 for the parts outside the CDR3, the full variable domain is DAGVTQSPTHLIKTRGQQVTLRCSPKSGHDTVSWYQQALGQGPQFIFQYYEEEERQRGNFPDRFSGHQFPNYSSELNVNALLLGDSALYLCASSLAGTGENEQYFGPGTRLTVT.